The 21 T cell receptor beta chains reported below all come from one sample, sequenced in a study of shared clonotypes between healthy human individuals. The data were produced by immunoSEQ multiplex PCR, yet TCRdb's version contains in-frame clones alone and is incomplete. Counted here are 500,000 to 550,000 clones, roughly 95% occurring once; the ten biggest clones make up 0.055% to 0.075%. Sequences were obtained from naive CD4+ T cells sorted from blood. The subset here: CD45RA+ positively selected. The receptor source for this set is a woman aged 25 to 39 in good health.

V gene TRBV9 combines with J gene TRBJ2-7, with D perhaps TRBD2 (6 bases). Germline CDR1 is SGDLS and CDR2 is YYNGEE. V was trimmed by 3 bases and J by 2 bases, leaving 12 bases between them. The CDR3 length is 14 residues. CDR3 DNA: TGTGCCAGCAGCGGGGGGGAGAGAACCTACGAGCAGTACTTC. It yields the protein CASSGGERTYEQYF.

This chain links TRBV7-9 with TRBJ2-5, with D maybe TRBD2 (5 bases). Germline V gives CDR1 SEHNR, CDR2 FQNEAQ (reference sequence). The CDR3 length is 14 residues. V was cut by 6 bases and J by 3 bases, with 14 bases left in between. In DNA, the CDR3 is TGTGCCAGCAGTCCAGTGTGGGAGAAAGAGACCCAGTACTTC. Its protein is CASSPVWEKETQYF.

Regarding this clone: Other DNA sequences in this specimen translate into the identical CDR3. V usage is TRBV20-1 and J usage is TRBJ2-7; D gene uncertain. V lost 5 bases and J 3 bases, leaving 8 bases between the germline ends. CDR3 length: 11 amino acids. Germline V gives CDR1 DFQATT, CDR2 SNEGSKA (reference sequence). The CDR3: CSAPGHYEQYF. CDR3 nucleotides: TGCAGTGCTCCCGGCCACTACGAGCAGTACTTC.

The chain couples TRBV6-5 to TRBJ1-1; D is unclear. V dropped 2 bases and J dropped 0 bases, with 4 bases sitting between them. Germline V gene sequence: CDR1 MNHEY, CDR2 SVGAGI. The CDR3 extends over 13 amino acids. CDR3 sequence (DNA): TGTGCCAGCAGTTACGTGGTGAACACTGAAGCTTTCTTT. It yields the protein CASSYVVNTEAFF.

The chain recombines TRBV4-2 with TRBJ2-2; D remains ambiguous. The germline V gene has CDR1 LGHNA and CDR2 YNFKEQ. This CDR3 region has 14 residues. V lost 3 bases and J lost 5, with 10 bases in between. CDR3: CASSQHLFTGELFF. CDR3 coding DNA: TGTGCCAGCAGCCAGCATCTATTTACCGGGGAGCTGTTTTTT.

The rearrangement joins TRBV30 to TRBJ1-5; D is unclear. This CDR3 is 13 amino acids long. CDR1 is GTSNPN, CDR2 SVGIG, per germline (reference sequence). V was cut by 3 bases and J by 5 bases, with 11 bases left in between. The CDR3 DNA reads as TGTGCCTGGAGCCCCGCAGAGGATCAGCCCCAGCATTTT. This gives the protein CAWSPAEDQPQHF. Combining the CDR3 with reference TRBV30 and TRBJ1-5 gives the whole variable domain SQTIHQWPATLVQPVGSPLSLECTVEGTSNPNLYWYRQAAGRGLQLLFYSVGIGQISSEVPQNLSASRPQDRQFILSSKKLLLSDSGFYLCAWSPAEDQPQHFGDGTRLSIL.

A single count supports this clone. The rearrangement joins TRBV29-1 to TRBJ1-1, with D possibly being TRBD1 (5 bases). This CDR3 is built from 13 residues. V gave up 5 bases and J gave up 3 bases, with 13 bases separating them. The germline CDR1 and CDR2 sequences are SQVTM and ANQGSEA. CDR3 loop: CSVRKGGDTEAFF. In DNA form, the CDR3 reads TGCAGCGTTAGGAAGGGAGGGGACACTGAAGCTTTCTTT.

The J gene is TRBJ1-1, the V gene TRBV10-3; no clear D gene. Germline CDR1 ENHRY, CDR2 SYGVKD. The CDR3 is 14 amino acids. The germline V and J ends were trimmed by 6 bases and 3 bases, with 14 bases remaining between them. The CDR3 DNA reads TGTGCCATCAGCCCCTCTGTTGAAGACACTGAAGCTTTCTTT. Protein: CAISPSVEDTEAFF.

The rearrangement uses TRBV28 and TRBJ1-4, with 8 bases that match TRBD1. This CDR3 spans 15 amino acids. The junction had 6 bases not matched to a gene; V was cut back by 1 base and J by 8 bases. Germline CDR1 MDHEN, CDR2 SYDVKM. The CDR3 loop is CASSLSGQDGEKLFF. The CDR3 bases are TGTGCCAGCAGTTTATCGGGACAGGATGGGGAAAAACTGTTTTTT.

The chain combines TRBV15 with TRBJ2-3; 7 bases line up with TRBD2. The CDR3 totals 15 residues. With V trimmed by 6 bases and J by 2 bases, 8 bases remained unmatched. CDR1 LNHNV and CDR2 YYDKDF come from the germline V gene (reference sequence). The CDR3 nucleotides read TGTGCCACCAGTCCAACCGCGGGAGTCACAGATACGCAGTATTTT. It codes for CATSPTAGVTDTQYF.

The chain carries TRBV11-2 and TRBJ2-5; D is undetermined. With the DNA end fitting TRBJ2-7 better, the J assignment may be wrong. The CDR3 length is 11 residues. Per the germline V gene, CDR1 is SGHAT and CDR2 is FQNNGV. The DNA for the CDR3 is TGTGCCAGCAGCAAGTTCGACGAGCAGTACTTC. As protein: CASSKFDEQYF.

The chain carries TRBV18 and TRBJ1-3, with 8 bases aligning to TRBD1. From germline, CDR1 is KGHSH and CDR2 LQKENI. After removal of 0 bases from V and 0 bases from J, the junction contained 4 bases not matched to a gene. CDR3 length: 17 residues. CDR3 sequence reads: CASSPPSGTGSGNTIYF. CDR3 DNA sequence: TGTGCCAGCTCACCACCTTCCGGGACAGGCTCTGGAAACACCATATATTTT.

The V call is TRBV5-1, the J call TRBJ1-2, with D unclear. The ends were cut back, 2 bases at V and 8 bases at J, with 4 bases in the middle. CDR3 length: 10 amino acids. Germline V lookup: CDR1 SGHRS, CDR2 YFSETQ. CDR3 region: CASSFEGYTF. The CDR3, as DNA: TGCGCCAGCAGCTTCGAGGGCTACACCTTC. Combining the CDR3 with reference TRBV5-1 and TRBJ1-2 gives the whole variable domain KAGVTQTPRYLIKTRGQQVTLSCSPISGHRSVSWYQQTPGQGLQFLFEYFSETQRNKGNFPGRFSGRQFSNSRSEMNVSTLELGDSALYLCASSFEGYTFGSGTRLTVV.

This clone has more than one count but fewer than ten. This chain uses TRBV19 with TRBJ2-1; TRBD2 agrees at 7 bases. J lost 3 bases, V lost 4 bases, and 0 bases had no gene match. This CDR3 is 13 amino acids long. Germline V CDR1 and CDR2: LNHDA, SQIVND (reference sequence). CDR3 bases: TGTGCCAGTAGTACTAGCGGCTACAATGAGCAGTTCTTC. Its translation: CASSTSGYNEQFF.

The CDR3 DNA reads TGTGCCAGCAGCACCCAGGGGGCGCTTGGGGAAAAACTGTTTTTT. It encodes CASSTQGALGEKLFF. V gene TRBV28 combines with J gene TRBJ1-4; TRBD1 agrees at 8 bases. The CDR3 is 15 amino acids. Losses at the gene ends were 6 bases for V and 8 bases for J; bases not matched to a gene: 11. Germline V gene data show CDR1 as MDHEN and CDR2 as SYDVKM.

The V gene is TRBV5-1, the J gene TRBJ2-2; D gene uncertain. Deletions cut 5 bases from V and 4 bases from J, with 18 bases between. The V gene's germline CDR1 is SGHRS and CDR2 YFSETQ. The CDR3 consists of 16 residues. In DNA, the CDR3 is TGCGCCAGCAGTTTGACCGGGCTAGGCATCACCGGGGAGCTGTTTTTT. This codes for CASSLTGLGITGELFF.

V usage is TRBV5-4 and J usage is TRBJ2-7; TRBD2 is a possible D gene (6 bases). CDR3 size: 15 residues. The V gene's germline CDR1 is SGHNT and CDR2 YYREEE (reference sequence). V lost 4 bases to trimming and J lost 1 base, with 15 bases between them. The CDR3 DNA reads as TGTGCCAGCAGCCCCGGAGGGAGGACTTCCTACGAGCAGTACTTC. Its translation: CASSPGGRTSYEQYF.

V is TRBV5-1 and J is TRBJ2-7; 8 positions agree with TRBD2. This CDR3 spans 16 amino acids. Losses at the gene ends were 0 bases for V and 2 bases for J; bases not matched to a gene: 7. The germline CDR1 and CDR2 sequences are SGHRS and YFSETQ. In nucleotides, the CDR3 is TGCGCCAGCAGCTTGGAACTAGCGGTCTTAACCTACGAGCAGTACTTC. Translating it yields CASSLELAVLTYEQYF.

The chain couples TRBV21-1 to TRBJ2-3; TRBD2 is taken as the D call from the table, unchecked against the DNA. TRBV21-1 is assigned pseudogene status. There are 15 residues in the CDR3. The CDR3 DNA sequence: TGTGCCAGCAGCAACTTACTTAAATCCTCAGATACGCAGTATTTT. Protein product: CASSNLLKSSDTQYF.

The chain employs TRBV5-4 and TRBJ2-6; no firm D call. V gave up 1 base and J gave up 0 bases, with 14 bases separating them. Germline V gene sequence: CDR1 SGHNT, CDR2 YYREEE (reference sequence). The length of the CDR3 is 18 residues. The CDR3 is CASSLYLLSGSGANVLTF. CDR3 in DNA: TGTGCCAGCAGCTTGTATTTACTTTCGGGCTCTGGGGCCAACGTCCTGACTTTC.

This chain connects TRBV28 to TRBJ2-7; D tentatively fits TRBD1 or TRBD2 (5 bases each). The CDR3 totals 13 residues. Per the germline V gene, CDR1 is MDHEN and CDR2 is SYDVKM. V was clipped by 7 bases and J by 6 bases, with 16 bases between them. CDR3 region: CASTPEGRTEQYF. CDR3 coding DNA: TGTGCCAGCACCCCCGAGGGACGGACCGAGCAGTACTTC.